A single T cell receptor beta chain is shown here with its context. It has no known antigen specificity. Base qualities were left out, and no much larger clone turns up one base away. Preparation of the library involved the immunoSEQ multiplex PCR assay. The multiplex PCR relied on a mix of 60 forward primers for TCR Vbeta segments and 13 reverse primers for TCR Jbeta segments. Amplification of the CDR3 region of rearranged TCR beta genes was performed with a multiplex PCR assay on genomic DNA. On the Illumina HiSeq System, the amplified TCR beta libraries were sequenced as 87-base-pair reads. From the authors' description of their analysis: In a later analysis, roughly 80 million unique TCR beta chains were counted across the approximately 640 repertoires, and around 11 million of these chains were shared by at least two donors. To remove PCR and sequencing errors, raw reads were error-corrected and collapsed into unique sequences using a nearest-neighbor algorithm that merged closely related sequences. V, D and J gene segments were assigned by aligning CDR3 sequences to IMGT reference sequences. For a sequence to be retained, a match of at least six nucleotides to both a V gene segment and a J gene segment was required. Rearrangements were classified as productive when the CDR3 lacked stop codons and remained in frame with V and J, and all other rearrangements were classified as non-productive. Following IMGT convention, CDR3 was defined as the stretch from the second conserved V-encoded cysteine to the conserved J-encoded phenylalanine. The earlier analysis of about 590 of the donors excluded sequences that lacked an unambiguous match to a single V gene segment. In an earlier analysis of approximately 560 of the donors, a V segment was called functional when productive rearrangements were above 56.7%, and segregating when the standard deviation between donors exceeded 5%. A statistical classification framework was built for diagnosing cytomegalovirus status from the catalog of TCR beta chain sequences. A later analysis assigned V and J genes by comparing TCR nucleotide sequences with IMGT/GENE-DB human TR gene sequences. In a later analysis, CDR3 sequences and most-parsimonious VDJ recombination scenarios were assigned using the TCRdist pipeline. In a later analysis, every TCR beta chain was defined by the combination of its CDR3 amino acid sequence and its V-gene family, and reads without a unique V-gene family were dropped. As a way to deal with suspected cross-contamination and a sequencing artifact, a later analysis dropped 450 to 600 nucleotide sequences that were highly shared and had low generation probability. For each public chain, a later analysis derived a clonal expansion index from normalized ranks of inferred template counts within each repertoire. Generation probabilities in a later analysis came from a VDJ recombination model fitted to out-of-frame rearrangements, and those results were checked against IGoR. In a later analysis, TCR-TCR, TCR-HLA and TCR-CMV co-occurrence was scored with hypergeometric tests, and a repertoire-size bias correction was applied to TCR pairs. False discovery rates were estimated in a later analysis by permuting HLA or CMV assignments 20 times. In a later analysis, co-occurring TCRs were grouped using DBSCAN, with TCRdist sequence similarity added in when clustering inside HLA-allele-positive subsets. Co-occurrence clustering excluded repertoires with fewer than 30,000 or more than 120,000 public chains, plus five with anomalous nucleotide sharing. The table was pulled from immuneACCESS by TCRdb, which kept in-frame rearrangements only. Such tables lose some clones; where checked, under half of the loss comes from unresolved V genes, and the rest has no known cause. Clone size and the V and J calls come from that table; the DNA yielded D and trimming. Here the sample has approximately 160,000 clones; 77% occur a single time. Under 2% of the sample is in the top ten clones.

This entry comes from a study of cytomegalovirus exposure and HLA in healthy donors (dated by TCRdb to about 2017). The study in broad terms: In an earlier analysis of some 610 of the donors, approximately 260 Gb of sequence data and 100 million or so unique TCR beta sequences from roughly 200 million T cells were reported. Roughly 290 gigabases of sequencing data and roughly 81 million unique TCR sequences made up an early release that covered roughly 670 HLA-typed donors. Of the approximately 400 genotyped donors, about 80% fell in the genetic ancestry cluster associated with self-reported Caucasian donors. The study aimed to test whether signatures of past pathogen exposure could be identified by cataloging public T cell receptors. Using immunosequencing, the study profiled T cell repertoires from some 670 subjects and related those repertoires to cytomegalovirus serostatus. Along with the 666-subject first cohort, a separate validation cohort of about 110 different subjects was used. To predict cytomegalovirus infection status, the study combined high-throughput TCR immunosequencing, statistical association of individual TCRs with disease status, and machine learning. A later analysis re-examined previously published TCR beta repertoires from just over 650 donors and added high-resolution HLA genotyping to investigate patterns of TCR occurrence. The later analysis used no new phenotypic data to find candidate immune exposures, relying instead on TCR beta sequences and their occurrence across donors. An earlier analysis of 587 of the donors used high-throughput TCR beta sequencing to judge whether each TCR beta V gene segment behaved as functional or pseudogenic. Donor age, sex, ethnicity and CMV serostatus were collected together with the repertoire data. In a later genetic analysis, genome-wide SNP genotypes for about three fifths of the roughly 670 donors were used, and that subset was treated as a discovery cohort. Every repertoire in the discovery cohort had been generated on one and the same sequencing platform. Both class I and class II loci were covered by HLA typing, at four-digit resolution. The number of typed donors differed by locus: roughly 629-640 for A, B, C, DRB1 and DQB1; about 520 for DQA1; 606 for DPA1; and roughly 490 for DPB1. A handful of DR-DQ haplotypes were handled as single units for association and clustering because linkage in the cohort was strong. Among 398 genotyped donors of the cohort, an average of around 250,000 unique TCR beta nucleotide sequences was sequenced per donor, of which about 19% were non-productive. Study-wide findings and limitations: Presence/absence analyses assumed roughly uniform sequencing depth across donors, an assumption that may not hold. A later analysis reported that several top co-occurrence clusters appeared linked to parvovirus B19, influenza, CMV and Epstein-Barr virus. While some public TCRs were present in many individuals, most TCR sequences turned up only very rarely across donors. According to a later analysis, most CMV-associated TCR beta chains appeared to be HLA-restricted, and the HLA associations seemed to be driven largely by CMV exposure. Roughly 15 rarely observed V segments, including chromosome 9 orphons, were excluded from the earlier analysis of a few hundred of the donors because counts were too low. The classifier was reported to diagnose cytomegalovirus status with high specificity and sensitivity in both the original cohort and the validation cohort. According to a later genetic analysis, donors in an Asian-associated ancestry cluster had fewer N-insertions in productive TCRs than the roughly 670-donor mean. Some IMGT-functional V segments, including TRBV6-2 and TRBV6-3, could not be distinguished by the 87-base-pair reads and were therefore excluded. Because HLA typing was missing for some donors at each locus, association tests included only the typed subset. The study gave a list of 150 to 200 TCR beta chains associated with cytomegalovirus. Linkage disequilibrium might explain the correlated functional status among segregating V segments, but an unknown experimental factor could not be excluded. For the cohort, immune exposure information was limited to CMV serostatus. Only TCR beta chains were sequenced in this cohort, and the absence of alpha or paired-chain data limited detectable features. In a later genetic analysis, a missense DCLRE1C variant was associated with V-gene and J-gene trimming of TCR beta chains, and the association was replicated in an independent cohort. The authors suggested that the approach could potentially be extended to other disease states and immunological phenotypes. In an earlier analysis of some 500 of the donors, most TCR beta V segments appeared in productive rearrangements about 87% or about 30% of the time, broadly matching IMGT annotations. A few of the identified cytomegalovirus-associated TCR beta chains were confirmed in vitro to be specific for cytomegalovirus antigens. A further reported finding was that TCR beta sequences accurately predicted the HLA-A and HLA-B alleles for most subjects in the first cohort. Compared with equally common non-associated chains, HLA-associated TCR beta chains in a later analysis were more clonally expanded and had lower generation probabilities. A cluster of highly shared sequence variants was judged likely to be a technical artifact of the sequencing pipeline. Assigning TCR associations to individual alleles was difficult when HLA alleles, especially DR and DQ, strongly co-occurred. In a later analysis, TCR association rates were found to vary across HLA loci, with the most associated TCRs seen for DRB1 alleles and the fewest for HLA-C alleles. A later analysis associated about 17,000 TCR beta sequences with specific HLA alleles at a false discovery rate of 0.05.

In total, approximately 610 healthy bone marrow donors made up the cohort. All cohort members were sampled while nominally healthy, although unrecorded immune exposures were likely present. The donor was CMV seronegative and was included in the group of hundreds of seronegative cohort members. Every donor gave a peripheral blood sample, and the peripheral blood mononuclear cells from that sample were used for TCR beta sequencing. The Qiagen DNeasy Blood Extraction Kit was used to extract genomic DNA from the blood cell samples. CDR1 and CDR2 are drawn from the germline V gene: MDHEN, SYDVKM. V is cut back by 3 bases and J by 6 bases, with 5 bases in the junction unmatched. The CDR3 starts with the cysteine, ends with the phenylalanine, and has 14 residues. The DNA shown is the 42-base CDR3, in frame from base 1.

The TCR comes from a woman in her twenties or thirties in good health and CMV-seronegative. Sample: PBMCs. The chain links TRBV28 with TRBJ1-5, with 7 junctional bases fitting TRBD1. DNA sequence: TGTGCCAGCAGTTTTGAGGGGGCTAGTCAGCCCCAGCATTTT. This sequence encodes CASSFEGASQPQHF.